This T cell receptor (beta chain) was observed in a study of cytomegalovirus exposure and HLA in healthy donors. The PCR had 60 Vbeta and 13 Jbeta primers. Some clones are missing from TCRdb's copy, which holds only in-frame ones; the method was immunoSEQ multiplex PCR. The sample has some 200,000 clones, roughly 76% seen once. This clonotype originated in a middle-aged man in good health and CMV-seropositive. Source material: PBMCs.

Here the CDR3 reads CASSGAAPSGTDTQYF. For the CDR3, the DNA is TGTGCCAGCAGCGGCGCCGCGCCTTCCGGCACAGATACGCAGTATTTT. The chain employs TRBV9 and TRBJ2-3; D remains unclear. From germline, CDR1 is SGDLS and CDR2 YYNGEE. The CDR3 spans 16 residues. Between the trimmed V and J ends, which lost 3 bases and 1 base, there was a span of 15 bases.